Below, 10 T cell receptor beta chains from the same sample are listed, as sequenced in a study of cytomegalovirus exposure and HLA in healthy donors. Amplification used 60 Vbeta primers and 13 Jbeta primers. Assay used: immunoSEQ multiplex PCR; TCRdb lists only in-frame clones, some missing. The table records 140,000 or so clones, 70% to 80% of them present only once. Specimen: PBMCs. The receptors were sampled from a woman aged 18-29 years in good health and CMV-seropositive.

This clone was found a few times. V usage is TRBV6-6 and J usage is TRBJ1-2; 7 nucleotides align to TRBD1. Germline CDR1 and CDR2: MNHNY and SVGAGI (reference sequence). This CDR3 region has 16 residues. The trim removed 0 bases at V and 3 bases at J, leaving 7 bases unmatched. The CDR3 here is CASSYSLRDSDYGYTF. CDR3 nucleotide sequence: TGTGCCAGCAGTTACTCGTTAAGGGACAGCGACTATGGCTACACCTTC.

This clone appeared a few times. V and J are TRBV6-5 and TRBJ2-1; weak D call: TRBD1 (5 bases). The germline V and J ends were trimmed by 2 bases and 6 bases, with 17 bases remaining between them. The CDR3 contains 16 residues. The germline V gene has CDR1 MNHEY and CDR2 SVGAGI. CDR3 sequence (DNA): TGTGCCAGCAGTTACGTGGGCTCTGCAGGGTCCAATGAGCAGTTCTTC. Its translation: CASSYVGSAGSNEQFF.

The V call is TRBV30, the J call TRBJ2-5, with a possible D match to TRBD2 (6 bases). Trimming removed 3 bases at V and 6 bases at J, with 11 bases between. The germline CDR1 and CDR2 sequences are GTSNPN and SVGIG (reference sequence). CDR3 length equals 12 residues. CDR3 sequence: CAWRPSAQTQYF. The CDR3 DNA reads as TGTGCCTGGAGGCCTAGCGCACAGACCCAGTACTTC.

This chain connects TRBV27 to TRBJ1-1; D gene ambiguous. The CDR3 loop spans 10 amino acids. Germline CDR1 MNHEY, CDR2 SMNVEV (reference sequence). Trimming took off 8 bases at V and 10 bases at J, with 11 bases between the two ends. CDR3 DNA sequence: TGTGCCAGCGGAAGTTGGAGAGCTTTCTTT. Encoded protein: CASGSWRAFF.

The J gene is TRBJ1-4, the V gene TRBV5-5; D may be TRBD1 (5 bases). Germline V gene sequence: CDR1 SGHKS, CDR2 YYEKEE (reference sequence). The ends were cut back, 1 base at V and 8 bases at J, with 9 bases in the middle. CDR3 size: 13 residues. CDR3 bases: TGTGCCAGCAGCTTGAGGGGTGCCGAAAAACTGTTTTTT. Amino acids: CASSLRGAEKLFF.

The genes are TRBV6-1 and TRBJ2-7; perhaps TRBD1 as D (6 bases). The length of the CDR3 is 14 residues. The V gene's germline CDR1 is MNHNS and CDR2 SASEGT. V was clipped by 6 bases and J by 0 bases, with 12 bases between them. The CDR3 loop reads CASSPTDSSYEQYF. In DNA form, the CDR3 reads TGTGCCAGCAGCCCTACGGACAGCTCCTACGAGCAGTACTTC.

The V call is TRBV18, the J call TRBJ1-5, with TRBD1 as a possible D gene (5 bases). V lost 2 bases, J lost 3 bases, and 8 bases lay in between. CDR1 is KGHSH, CDR2 LQKENI, per germline. This CDR3 contains 14 residues. The CDR3 DNA reads TGTGCCAGCTCACCAGTGACAGACAATCAGCCCCAGCATTTT. Its protein product is CASSPVTDNQPQHF.

V is TRBV5-4 and J is TRBJ2-5, with 7 bases that match TRBD2. This CDR3 spans 15 amino acids. CDR1 is SGHNT, CDR2 YYREEE, per germline (reference sequence). V gave up 2 bases and J gave up 4 bases; unmatched junction bases: 8. This chain's CDR3 is CASSLRGGQGETQYF. Here the CDR3 DNA reads TGTGCCAGCAGCTTACGGGGAGGGCAGGGAGAGACCCAGTACTTC.

The chain links TRBV2 to TRBJ1-6; no clear D gene. CDR1 SNHLY and CDR2 FYNNEI come from the germline V gene. This CDR3 comprises 15 residues. Between the trimmed V and J ends, which lost 5 bases and 4 bases, there was a span of 12 bases. The CDR3 DNA reads TGTGCCAGCAGTCAAGAGCAGGCTTATAATTCACCCCTCCACTTT. Residues: CASSQEQAYNSPLHF.

CDR3 nucleotides: TGTGCCAGCAGCAAAGACAGGCGTGAGCAGTACTTC. This sequence encodes CASSKDRREQYF. The chain couples TRBV21-1 to TRBJ2-7; whether TRBD1, the table's D call, matches the DNA was not checked. TRBV21-1 is classified as a pseudogene. CDR3 length: 12 residues.